This T cell receptor beta chain was recorded in a study of blood T cell repertoires in COVID-19. Profiled with immunoSEQ multiplex PCR; TCRdb holds only in-frame clones, not every one. The table shows fewer than 250,000 clones, with approximately 83% occurring only once. Trimming removed 7 bases from V and 3 bases from J, with 9 bases in between. CDR1 is LNHDA and CDR2 is SQIVND in the germline V gene (reference sequence). The CDR3 length is 12 residues. The sequenced sample was PBMCs or T cells enriched from blood (not recorded which). The TCR was taken from a woman aged 40 to 50 with acute COVID-19. This chain connects TRBV19 to TRBJ1-2, with D possibly matching TRBD1 (5 bases). Here the CDR3 reads CASTGRDYGYTF. As DNA, the CDR3 is TGTGCCAGTACAGGCAGGGACTATGGCTACACCTTC.